This T cell receptor beta chain was profiled in a study of blood T cell repertoires in COVID-19. Turning to the study itself: The study drew acute and convalescent COVID-19 samples from the United States, Italy and Spain.

Germline V gene sequence: CDR1 SEHNR, CDR2 FQNEAQ (reference sequence). Trimming took 5 bases from V and 6 from J, leaving 17 bases between them. CDR3 length: 15 amino acids. Per the original methods: Using reference gene primer amplification, nucleated cell counts were estimated. Assay: immunoSEQ multiplex PCR; the TCRdb copy retains only in-frame clones and omits some. V, J and clone size are those of that table, while D and trimming were read from the DNA. The sample shows under 130,000 clones, 81% of them seen only once. The chain is built from TRBV7-9 and TRBJ2-1; weak D call: TRBD1 (6 bases). Material for sequencing was peripheral blood. The receptor comes from a woman in her 70s with acute or convalescent COVID-19. The CDR3 protein is CASSPPFIQGNEQFF. For the CDR3, the DNA is TGTGCCAGCAGCCCCCCCTTTATACAGGGCAATGAGCAGTTCTTC.